These 24 T cell receptor beta chains originate from one sample sequenced in a study of spatial heterogeneity in lung cancer. No antigen is known for these receptors. Study outcomes and limitations: Tumors with more nonsynonymous mutations had more expanded intratumoral alpha and beta TCRs.

Time point specified: sample taken at primary tumor resection. TCRdb itself ran the 5' RACE reads through MiXCR, one entry per CDR3 protein. Of about 920 distinct CDR3 sequences detected, about 35% appear once; the ten largest clones hold 22%. This material consisted of lung tumor tissue, taken at surgery. The receptors were gathered from a male donor with early-stage non-small cell lung cancer.

This clonotype appeared a few times. The genes are TRBV2 and TRBJ2-7; 7 bases are shared with TRBD1. The V and J ends lost 1 base and 0 bases, in that order; junction bases with no gene match: 3. This CDR3 contains 15 residues. Looked up from germline, CDR1 is SNHLY and CDR2 is FYNNEI. CDR3 residues: CASSEGDSLSYEQYF. CDR3 coding DNA: TGTGCCAGCAGTGAAGGGGACAGCCTCTCCTACGAGCAGTACTTC.

The chain uses TRBV5-6 and TRBJ2-5; 11 positions agree with TRBD1. Trimming removed 3 bases from V and 5 bases from J; junction bases left unmatched: 6. CDR3 size: 15 residues. Germline CDR1 is SGHDT and CDR2 is YYEEEE. The CDR3 nucleotides are TGTGCCAGCAGCTCCTTAGGGACAGGGGGTGAGACCCAGTACTTC. It codes for CASSSLGTGGETQYF.

By proportion, this clonotype is large (0.1 to 1%). The chain carries TRBV10-3 and TRBJ2-3; D possibly matches TRBD1 or TRBD2 (5 bases each). Trimming took 4 bases from V and 0 from J, leaving 11 bases between them. The CDR3 loop spans 15 amino acids. The germline V gene encodes CDR1 ENHRY and CDR2 SYGVKD. The CDR3 protein is CAISAGTTSTDTQYF. The CDR3 DNA reads as TGTGCCATCAGTGCCGGGACCACTAGCACAGATACGCAGTATTTT.

This clonotype is medium-sized within its sample. V is TRBV2 and J is TRBJ1-2; D is unclear. The CDR3 is made up of 13 amino acids. CDR1 and CDR2 (germline): SNHLY, FYNNEI. Trimming cost V 4 bases and J 0 bases, with 6 bases left between them. For the CDR3, the DNA is TGTGCCAGCAGTGTGGCAGCTAACTATGGCTACACCTTC. As protein: CASSVAANYGYTF.

V usage is TRBV3-1 and J usage is TRBJ2-7; 9 nucleotides agree with TRBD2. Looked up from germline, CDR1 is LGHDT and CDR2 is YNNKEL (reference sequence). There are 14 residues in the CDR3. With V trimmed by 4 bases and J by 0 bases, 1 base remained unmatched. The CDR3 DNA reads as TGTGCCAGCAGCCGGACTAGCGCCTCCTACGAGCAGTACTTC. Translating it yields CASSRTSASYEQYF.

By its share, this clonotype is large. The CDR3 sequence: CASSLGPRNNSPLHF. The CDR3 DNA reads as TGTGCCAGCAGCCTGGGGCCCAGGAATAATTCACCCCTCCACTTT. The chain recombines TRBV5-6 with TRBJ1-6, with D possibly matching TRBD1 (5 bases). Per the germline V gene, CDR1 is SGHDT and CDR2 is YYEEEE. CDR3 length equals 15 residues. With 4 bases removed from V and 5 bases from J, the gap between germline ends came to 13 bases.

This clonotype is classed as large. V is TRBV20-1 and J is TRBJ1-2, with TRBD1 as a possible D gene (6 bases). CDR1 is DFQATT and CDR2 is SNEGSKA in the germline V gene (reference sequence). The length of the CDR3 is 13 residues. V lost 7 bases, J lost 8 bases, and 20 bases lay in between. CDR3 DNA: TGCAGTGACCTACCGGCCTACAGGGAAGGCTACACCTTC. Translating gives CSDLPAYREGYTF.

Judged by abundance, this clonotype is large. The V gene is TRBV4-1, the J gene TRBJ2-5, with D perhaps assigned TRBD1 or TRBD2 (5 bases each). Germline-derived CDR1 and CDR2 are MGHRA and YSYEKL. Trimming pared 6 bases from V and 9 bases from J, leaving 14 bases between. There are 12 residues in the CDR3. CDR3 loop: CASSFPEGPQYF. The CDR3, as DNA: TGCGCCAGCAGTTTCCCTGAGGGACCCCAGTACTTC.

This clonotype is large within its sample. The rearrangement uses TRBV7-9 and TRBJ2-6; possible D gene TRBD1, 5 bases. Between the trimmed V and J ends, which lost 0 bases and 0 bases, there was a span of 12 bases. This CDR3 contains 18 residues. Germline CDR1 and CDR2: SEHNR and FQNEAQ (reference sequence). CDR3 in amino acids: CASSLADQGLSGANVLTF. The CDR3 region has the DNA TGTGCCAGCAGCTTAGCGGATCAGGGCCTCTCTGGGGCCAACGTCCTGACTTTC.

Sample share makes this clonotype large. The rearrangement links TRBV24-1 to TRBJ2-7; perhaps D is TRBD1 or TRBD2 (5 bases each). Germline V gene data show CDR1 as KGHDR and CDR2 as SFDVKD. Trimming took off 2 bases at V and 6 bases at J, with 16 bases between the two ends. This CDR3 is built from 15 residues. DNA for the CDR3: TGTGCCACCAGTGATTCGCGAGGGGCCTCTCTCGAGCAGTACTTC. Translating it yields CATSDSRGASLEQYF.

In its sample, this clonotype is large. One end of the junction does not line up with germline, which may come from a read error. This rearrangement joins TRBV27 to TRBJ2-1; D is tentatively TRBD1 or TRBD2 (5 bases each). The germline CDR1 and CDR2 sequences are MNHEY and SMNVEV (reference sequence). The CDR3 consists of 15 residues. The CDR3 DNA reads as TGTGTCAGCACTCCCCTCTTGGGGGAACCAAATGAGCAGTTCTTC. Encoded protein: CVSTPLLGEPNEQFF.

The rearrangement links TRBV7-9 to TRBJ2-7; tentative D call: TRBD2 (7 bases). Germline CDR1 SEHNR, CDR2 FQNEAQ (reference sequence). The CDR3 consists of 16 residues. V gave up 4 bases and J gave up 7 bases, with 23 bases separating them. CDR3 sequence (DNA): TGTGCCAGCAGCTCTGAGCGGGACACCTCCCCCGTGGAGCAGTACTTC. Protein sequence: CASSSERDTSPVEQYF.

This clonotype has only a few counts. The rearrangement joins TRBV10-3 to TRBJ1-1; D might be TRBD1 (5 bases). CDR3 length: 14 residues. Trimming cost V 0 bases and J 2 bases, with 7 bases left between them. Germline V lookup: CDR1 ENHRY, CDR2 SYGVKD. For the CDR3, the DNA is TGTGCCATCAGTGAGTCCGGGGCAAACACTGAAGCTTTCTTT. This translates into CAISESGANTEAFF.

By share, this clonotype ranks as large. V and J are TRBV5-6 and TRBJ1-4, with D hard to call. CDR3 length: 14 residues. Trimming left V 4 bases short and J 5 bases short, with 12 bases between. CDR1 is SGHDT, CDR2 YYEEEE, per germline. The CDR3, as DNA: TGTGCCAGCAGCGGGAGGTGGAGAAATGAAAAACTGTTTTTT. Amino acid sequence: CASSGRWRNEKLFF.

The J gene is TRBJ2-2, the V gene TRBV12-5; 7 bases are a match to TRBD1. This CDR3 has 15 residues. The ends lost 7 bases at V and 3 bases at J; junction bases unmatched: 8. The germline CDR1 and CDR2 sequences are LGHNT and FRNRAP. CDR3 DNA: TGTGCTAGTGCCCATTCACAGGGGCACACCGGGGAGCTGTTTTTT. This sequence encodes CASAHSQGHTGELFF.

This clonotype is deemed large. The genes are TRBV7-3 and TRBJ2-6; D remains unclear. Deletions cut 5 bases from V and 0 bases from J, with 8 bases between. Germline values: CDR1 SGHTA, CDR2 FQGTGA. This CDR3 has 15 amino acids. The CDR3 is CASSRLSSGANVLTF. CDR3 DNA: TGTGCCAGCAGCCGTTTGAGCTCTGGGGCCAACGTCCTGACTTTC.

This clonotype has just a few counts. The chain recombines TRBV29-1 with TRBJ2-2; 7 bases line up with TRBD1. The ends lost 5 bases at V and 0 bases at J; junction bases unmatched: 3. This CDR3 region has 14 residues. The germline gives CDR1 SQVTM, CDR2 ANQGSEA. CDR3 sequence reads: CSVRQGPNTGELFF. CDR3 bases: TGCAGCGTTCGACAGGGCCCGAACACCGGGGAGCTGTTTTTT.

This clonotype is large. This chain links TRBV5-1 with TRBJ2-7; D ambiguous. The CDR3 covers 13 residues. The germline CDR1 and CDR2 sequences are SGHRS and YFSETQ. V was clipped by 0 bases and J by 5 bases, with 9 bases between them. The CDR3 sequence is CASSLAREDEQYF. DNA of the CDR3: TGCGCCAGCAGCTTGGCCCGCGAGGACGAGCAGTACTTC. Variable domain in full (rest from reference TRBV5-1 and TRBJ2-7): KAGVTQTPRYLIKTRGQQVTLSCSPISGHRSVSWYQQTPGQGLQFLFEYFSETQRNKGNFPGRFSGRQFSNSRSEMNVSTLELGDSALYLCASSLAREDEQYFGPGTRLTVT.

This clonotype is judged medium-sized. This chain joins TRBV7-9 and TRBJ1-6, with 7 positions matching TRBD1. Per the germline V gene, CDR1 is SEHNR and CDR2 is FQNEAQ (reference sequence). With 5 bases clipped from V and 0 bases from J, the junction kept 7 bases outside the gene matches. The CDR3 totals 17 residues. CDR3 DNA: TGTGCCAGCAGCGGACAGGAAACTAGCTCCTATAATTCACCCCTCCACTTT. Encoded protein: CASSGQETSSYNSPLHF.

V and J are TRBV29-1 and TRBJ2-1; 11 positions match TRBD2. The CDR3 runs 14 residues. CDR1 SQVTM and CDR2 ANQGSEA come from the germline V gene. Trimming removed 4 bases from V and 3 bases from J; junction bases left unmatched: 2. The DNA of the CDR3 is TGCAGCGTTGGGGGACTAGCGGTCTACAATGAGCAGTTCTTC. Residues: CSVGGLAVYNEQFF.

The rearrangement links TRBV5-1 to TRBJ2-7, with TRBD2 as a possible D gene (8 bases). The germline CDR1 and CDR2 sequences are SGHRS and YFSETQ. The germline V and J ends were trimmed by 4 bases and 0 bases, with 20 bases remaining between them. CDR3 length: 17 residues. CDR3 DNA sequence: TGCGCCAGCAGCCACAGGGGCTCCGGGACTAGCTCCTACGAGCAGTACTTC. This gives the protein CASSHRGSGTSSYEQYF.

This clonotype has a handful of counts. The chain recombines TRBV5-1 with TRBJ2-3; possibly TRBD1 or TRBD2 for D (5 bases each). The CDR3 runs to 18 residues. CDR1 SGHRS and CDR2 YFSETQ come from the germline V gene. Trimming left V 2 bases short and J 4 bases short, with 23 bases between. The CDR3: CASSFSVIGGWDPDTQYF. The CDR3 DNA sequence: TGCGCCAGCAGCTTTTCAGTCATCGGCGGTTGGGACCCAGATACGCAGTATTTT.

Relative to its sample, this clonotype is large (0.1 to 1%). J is TRBJ2-2 and V is TRBV28; D unresolved. Germline V CDR1 and CDR2: MDHEN, SYDVKM. Deletions cut 6 bases from V and 5 bases from J, with 13 bases between. This CDR3 contains 14 residues. CDR3 DNA sequence: TGTGCCAGCAGCTTAGTGGGTCCGACCGGGGAGCTGTTTTTT. It yields the protein CASSLVGPTGELFF.

The rearrangement links TRBV2 to TRBJ2-3; possible D gene TRBD2, 5 bases. CDR3 length equals 13 residues. Germline values: CDR1 SNHLY, CDR2 FYNNEI. Trimming left V 7 bases short and J 2 bases short, with 10 bases between. The CDR3 spells CASTKDYTDTQYF. The DNA for the CDR3 is TGTGCCAGCACCAAAGACTACACAGATACGCAGTATTTT.